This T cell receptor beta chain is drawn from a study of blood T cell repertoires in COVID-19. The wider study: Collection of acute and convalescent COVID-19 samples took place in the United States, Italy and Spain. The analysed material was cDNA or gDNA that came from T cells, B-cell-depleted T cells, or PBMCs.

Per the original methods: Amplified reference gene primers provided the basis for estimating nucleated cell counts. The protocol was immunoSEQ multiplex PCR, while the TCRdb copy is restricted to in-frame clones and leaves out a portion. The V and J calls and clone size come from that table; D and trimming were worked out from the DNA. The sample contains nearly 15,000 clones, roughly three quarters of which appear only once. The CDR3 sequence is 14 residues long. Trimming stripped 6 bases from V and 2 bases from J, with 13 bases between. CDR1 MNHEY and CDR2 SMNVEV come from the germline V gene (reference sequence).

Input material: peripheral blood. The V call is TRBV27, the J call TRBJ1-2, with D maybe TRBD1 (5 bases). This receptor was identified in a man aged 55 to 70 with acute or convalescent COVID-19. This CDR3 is CASRDFGGNYGYTF. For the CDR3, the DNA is TGTGCCAGCAGGGACTTTGGGGGGAACTATGGCTACACCTTC.